A single sample is the source of the 27 T cell receptor beta chains below, sequenced in a study of immune evolution from preneoplasia to lung adenocarcinoma. The data were produced by immunoSEQ multiplex PCR, yet TCRdb's version contains in-frame clones alone and is incomplete. Of roughly 2,200 clones listed, about 81% are singletons. The sample consisted of FFPE minimally invasive lung adenocarcinoma tissue. All receptors come from a person aged 60-80 years with lung adenocarcinoma.

The chain carries TRBV28 and TRBJ1-1, with a weak D call TRBD1 (5 bases). Trimming shortened V by 6 bases and J by 2 bases, and 10 bases separated the two germline ends. Per the germline V gene, CDR1 is MDHEN and CDR2 is SYDVKM. The CDR3 is 13 residues long. As DNA, the CDR3 is TGTGCCAGCAGACGTGGACAAAACACTGAAGCTTTCTTT. This gives the protein CASRRGQNTEAFF.

This chain links TRBV6-1 with TRBJ2-7; TRBD1 aligns across 7 bases. The junction had 8 bases not matched to a gene; V was cut back by 10 bases and J by 2 bases. CDR3 size: 13 residues. Germline V gives CDR1 MNHNS, CDR2 SASEGT. The CDR3 DNA is TGTGCCATCGTGGACAGGCTCGCCTACGAGCAGTACTTC. Its protein product is CAIVDRLAYEQYF.

This chain joins TRBV7-2 and TRBJ1-2, with D unresolved. V was clipped by 5 bases and J by 7 bases, with 23 bases between them. The CDR3 spans 16 residues. Germline V gene lookup returns CDR1 SGHTA and CDR2 FQGNSA. The CDR3 protein is CASSNAGRSVFGGYTF. CDR3 in DNA: TGTGCCAGCAGCAACGCCGGACGATCAGTTTTCGGTGGCTACACCTTC.

The gene calls are TRBV19 and TRBJ2-2; D unclear. Germline V CDR1 and CDR2: LNHDA, SQIVND (reference sequence). The CDR3 covers 12 residues. Trimming left V 5 bases short and J 11 bases short, with 12 bases between. This CDR3 is CASSPLVPELFF. CDR3 in DNA: TGTGCCAGTAGTCCCCTGGTCCCCGAGCTGTTTTTT.

This clone was found a few times. The chain combines TRBV9 with TRBJ1-1; D uncertain. V shed 1 base and J shed 5 bases, with 9 bases lying between them. The CDR3 loop spans 13 amino acids. CDR1 SGDLS and CDR2 YYNGEE come from the germline V gene. Here the CDR3 DNA reads TGTGCCAGCAGCGTAAGCATGACGACTGAAGCTTTCTTT. Protein sequence: CASSVSMTTEAFF.

The chain has TRBV28 and TRBJ2-1, with D possibly being TRBD1 or TRBD2 (5 bases each). Germline lookup yields CDR1 MDHEN and CDR2 SYDVKM. The V gene lost 10 bases and the J gene lost 4 bases, with 20 bases spanning the gap. CDR3 length: 15 residues. In DNA form, the CDR3 reads TGTGCCATCTGTGAGCCGGGTGGGGGTTACAATGAGCAGTTCTTC. Encoded protein: CAICEPGGGYNEQFF.

This chain connects TRBV2 to TRBJ1-2; TRBD1 might be the D (5 bases). Germline CDR1 and CDR2: SNHLY and FYNNEI. Trimming removed 2 bases at V and 2 bases at J, with 15 bases between. The CDR3 length is 16 residues. The CDR3 is CASSELGDGGNYGYTF. CDR3 coding DNA: TGTGCCAGCAGTGAATTGGGGGACGGAGGGAACTATGGCTACACCTTC.

This clone was detected a few times. The chain has TRBV28 and TRBJ1-1; the D is unclear. Germline loops: CDR1 MDHEN, CDR2 SYDVKM. The V end was cut by 4 bases, the J end by 2 bases, with 20 bases between. The CDR3 has 17 residues. This CDR3 reads CASSSITASDRNTEAFF. DNA for the CDR3: TGTGCCAGCAGTTCGATCACAGCTTCCGATCGCAACACTGAAGCTTTCTTT.

The chain joins TRBV5-1 to TRBJ1-3, with D perhaps TRBD1 (6 bases). V lost 4 bases and J 2 bases, leaving 10 bases between the germline ends. Germline loops: CDR1 SGHRS, CDR2 YFSETQ. This CDR3 spans 14 amino acids. CDR3 protein: CASSTQGPGNTIYF. The CDR3 DNA is TGCGCCAGCAGCACCCAGGGGCCTGGAAACACCATATATTTT.

J is TRBJ1-2 and V is TRBV6-5; TRBD1 might be the D (6 bases). Germline V CDR1 and CDR2: MNHEY, SVGAGI. CDR3 length equals 14 residues. Trimming stripped 5 bases from V and 1 base from J, with 11 bases between. The CDR3 loop is CASSIDRFNYGYTF. CDR3 nucleotide sequence: TGTGCCAGCAGTATAGACAGGTTTAACTATGGCTACACCTTC.

The chain joins TRBV7-9 to TRBJ2-5; 11 positions match TRBD2. Trimming took 5 bases from V and 9 from J; bases not matched to a gene: 11. From germline, CDR1 is SEHNR and CDR2 FQNEAQ (reference sequence). CDR3 length equals 15 residues. The CDR3 DNA sequence: TGTGCCAGCAGCCCAAAACTAGCGGGGGACCCCCCCCAGTACTTC. Translating gives CASSPKLAGDPPQYF.

This chain links TRBV15 with TRBJ2-1; no firm D call. Per germline, CDR1 LNHNV and CDR2 YYDKDF (reference sequence). The CDR3 consists of 13 residues. The ends were cut back, 0 bases at V and 8 bases at J, with 8 bases in the middle. The CDR3 DNA is TGTGCCACCAGCAGAGAAGTCGTCCATGAGCAGTTCTTC. Its protein is CATSREVVHEQFF.

This clone was recorded a few times. This chain uses TRBV6-1 with TRBJ1-6, with unresolved D. CDR1 MNHNS and CDR2 SASEGT come from the germline V gene. Trimming pared 10 bases from V and 0 bases from J, leaving 13 bases between. CDR3 size: 15 residues. The CDR3 region is CATEGASSYNSPLHF. In nucleotides, the CDR3 is TGTGCCACCGAGGGTGCCTCCTCCTATAATTCACCCCTCCACTTT.

This clone was seen once. This chain joins TRBV30 and TRBJ2-5, with D possibly being TRBD1 (5 bases). The J call is doubtful: the DNA matches TRBJ2-7 better. Germline-derived CDR1 and CDR2 are GTSNPN and SVGIG (reference sequence). The CDR3 contains 12 residues. The CDR3 DNA follows: TGTGCCTGGAGTGTAAGGGGATACGAGCAGTACTTC. Its translation is CAWSVRGYEQYF.

The rearrangement uses TRBV6-5 and TRBJ2-2, with 9 positions matching TRBD1. Germline V gene data show CDR1 as MNHEY and CDR2 as SVGAGI. There are 15 residues in the CDR3. After removal of 5 bases from V and 6 bases from J, the junction contained 7 bases not matched to a gene. This chain's CDR3 is CASSPTGGGAGELFF. CDR3 in DNA: TGTGCCAGCAGTCCGACAGGGGGAGGGGCCGGGGAGCTGTTTTTT.

The chain combines TRBV9 with TRBJ2-5, with 13 bases aligning to TRBD2. This CDR3 is 16 amino acids long. CDR1 and CDR2 (germline): SGDLS, YYNGEE. V dropped 3 bases and J dropped 0; count of bases not matched to a gene: 2. The chain's CDR3 is CASSALAGGYQETQYF. The DNA for the CDR3 is TGTGCCAGCAGCGCACTAGCGGGGGGGTACCAAGAGACCCAGTACTTC.

This clone was seen a handful of times. The V gene is TRBV30, the J gene TRBJ1-4; a possible D gene is TRBD1 (5 bases). The ends were cut back, 3 bases at V and 7 bases at J, with 9 bases in the middle. CDR3 length: 12 amino acids. Germline V CDR1 and CDR2: GTSNPN, SVGIG (reference sequence). In DNA form, the CDR3 reads TGTGCCTGGAGCGCGGGGACTGAAAAACTGTTTTTT. This gives the protein CAWSAGTEKLFF.

The chain uses TRBV7-3 and TRBJ2-5; D is perhaps TRBD1 (8 bases). The germline CDR1 and CDR2 sequences are SGHTA and FQGTGA. The CDR3 runs 13 residues. V was cut by 5 bases and J by 5 bases, with 12 bases left in between. The CDR3 DNA follows: TGTGCCAGCAGCCCACAGGGGGGGGAGACCCAGTACTTC. This encodes CASSPQGGETQYF.

The chain recombines TRBV7-2 with TRBJ1-2; no reliable D call. With 0 bases removed from V and 6 bases from J, the gap between germline ends came to 8 bases. The CDR3 is 13 residues long. From germline, CDR1 is SGHTA and CDR2 FQGNSA. The DNA of the CDR3 is TGTGCCAGCAGCTTAGCGGGGTGGGATGGCTACACCTTC. Residues: CASSLAGWDGYTF.

This clone has a single count. V and J are TRBV5-1 and TRBJ2-3, with TRBD2 identical over 12 bases. V shed 4 bases, J shed 4 bases, and the junction held 4 bases outside the gene matches. In germline, CDR1 is SGHRS, CDR2 YFSETQ. This CDR3 is built from 15 residues. The CDR3 DNA reads TGCGCCAGCAGCCTCGGACTAGCGGGGTCAGATACGCAGTATTTT. Its translation: CASSLGLAGSDTQYF.

The V gene is TRBV28, the J gene TRBJ1-4, with a possible D match to TRBD1 (6 bases). V was pared by 5 bases and J by 8 bases, with 15 bases between. The germline V gene has CDR1 MDHEN and CDR2 SYDVKM. The CDR3 is made up of 14 amino acids. Written as DNA, the CDR3 is TGTGCCAGCAGTGCCTCGGGGGCGCGGGAAAAACTGTTTTTT. Protein: CASSASGAREKLFF.

This clone was picked up a small number of times. The genes are TRBV11-2 and TRBJ2-7, with D possibly TRBD1 on 6 matching bases. V lost 4 bases, J lost 6 bases, and 13 bases lay in between. CDR3 length: 13 amino acids. Germline CDR1 is SGHAT and CDR2 is FQNNGV. The CDR3: CASSSTGLGEQYF. CDR3 nucleotides: TGTGCCAGCAGCTCTACAGGGTTGGGCGAGCAGTACTTC.

This clone has more than one count but fewer than ten. CDR3 sequence (DNA): TGTGCCAGCAGCGTTACAACCGGGACTGGGGTAGGAGATACGCAGTATTTT. Its protein product is CASSVTTGTGVGDTQYF. The chain couples TRBV9 to TRBJ2-3; possible D gene TRBD2, 6 bases. The CDR3 covers 17 residues. CDR1 and CDR2 (germline): SGDLS, YYNGEE. V lost 2 bases and J 5 bases, leaving 21 bases between the germline ends.

V and J are TRBV30 and TRBJ2-7; possible D gene TRBD2, 6 bases. V lost 1 base and J lost 0, with 10 bases in between. This CDR3 region has 14 residues. Germline V lookup: CDR1 GTSNPN, CDR2 SVGIG (reference sequence). CDR3 in DNA: TGTGCCTGGAGTGATGGGGGGAACTCCTACGAGCAGTACTTC. Encoded protein: CAWSDGGNSYEQYF.

This chain links TRBV4-2 with TRBJ1-2; D uncertain. Germline loops: CDR1 LGHNA, CDR2 YNFKEQ. With 0 bases removed from V and 2 bases from J, the gap between germline ends came to 10 bases. The CDR3 runs 15 residues. CDR3 in DNA: TGTGCCAGCAGCCAAGATTGGCAGGCCAACTATGGCTACACCTTC. Its protein product is CASSQDWQANYGYTF.

The chain links TRBV29-1 to TRBJ1-4, with TRBD1 identical over 7 bases. V shed 7 bases and J 5 bases; nucleotides not matched to a gene: 7. CDR1 is SQVTM and CDR2 is ANQGSEA in the germline V gene. The CDR3 is made up of 13 amino acids. The CDR3 DNA reads TGCAGCGCCGGGCGGACAGGAAATGAAAAACTGTTTTTT. The encoded protein is CSAGRTGNEKLFF.

There are a few counts of this clone. This chain joins TRBV11-2 and TRBJ1-2, with 10 bases aligning to TRBD1. The CDR3 covers 13 residues. V was pared by 5 bases and J by 5 bases, with 2 bases of the junction left unmatched. Germline CDR1 SGHAT, CDR2 FQNNGV. For the CDR3, the DNA is TGTGCCAGCAGCCCGGGACAGGGGTATGGCTACACCTTC. This encodes CASSPGQGYGYTF.